The sequence of this T cell receptor (beta chain) was determined in a study of blood T cell repertoires in COVID-19. Germline V lookup: CDR1 PRHDT, CDR2 FYEKMQ (reference sequence). Unmatched junction bases numbered 5, after V lost 5 bases and J lost 2 bases. The CDR3 spans 15 residues. Profiling relied on immunoSEQ multiplex PCR, and the TCRdb table lists in-frame clones only, not all of them. The data show about 87,000 clones, with over 70% seen just once and roughly 11% held by the top ten. Sequenced material: peripheral blood. The origin of this receptor is an elderly man with acute or convalescent COVID-19. V usage is TRBV13 and J usage is TRBJ1-3, with 8 bases aligning to TRBD1. In DNA form, the CDR3 reads TGTGCCAGCAGCCTACGGACAGGGACTGGAAACACCATATATTTT. It translates to CASSLRTGTGNTIYF.